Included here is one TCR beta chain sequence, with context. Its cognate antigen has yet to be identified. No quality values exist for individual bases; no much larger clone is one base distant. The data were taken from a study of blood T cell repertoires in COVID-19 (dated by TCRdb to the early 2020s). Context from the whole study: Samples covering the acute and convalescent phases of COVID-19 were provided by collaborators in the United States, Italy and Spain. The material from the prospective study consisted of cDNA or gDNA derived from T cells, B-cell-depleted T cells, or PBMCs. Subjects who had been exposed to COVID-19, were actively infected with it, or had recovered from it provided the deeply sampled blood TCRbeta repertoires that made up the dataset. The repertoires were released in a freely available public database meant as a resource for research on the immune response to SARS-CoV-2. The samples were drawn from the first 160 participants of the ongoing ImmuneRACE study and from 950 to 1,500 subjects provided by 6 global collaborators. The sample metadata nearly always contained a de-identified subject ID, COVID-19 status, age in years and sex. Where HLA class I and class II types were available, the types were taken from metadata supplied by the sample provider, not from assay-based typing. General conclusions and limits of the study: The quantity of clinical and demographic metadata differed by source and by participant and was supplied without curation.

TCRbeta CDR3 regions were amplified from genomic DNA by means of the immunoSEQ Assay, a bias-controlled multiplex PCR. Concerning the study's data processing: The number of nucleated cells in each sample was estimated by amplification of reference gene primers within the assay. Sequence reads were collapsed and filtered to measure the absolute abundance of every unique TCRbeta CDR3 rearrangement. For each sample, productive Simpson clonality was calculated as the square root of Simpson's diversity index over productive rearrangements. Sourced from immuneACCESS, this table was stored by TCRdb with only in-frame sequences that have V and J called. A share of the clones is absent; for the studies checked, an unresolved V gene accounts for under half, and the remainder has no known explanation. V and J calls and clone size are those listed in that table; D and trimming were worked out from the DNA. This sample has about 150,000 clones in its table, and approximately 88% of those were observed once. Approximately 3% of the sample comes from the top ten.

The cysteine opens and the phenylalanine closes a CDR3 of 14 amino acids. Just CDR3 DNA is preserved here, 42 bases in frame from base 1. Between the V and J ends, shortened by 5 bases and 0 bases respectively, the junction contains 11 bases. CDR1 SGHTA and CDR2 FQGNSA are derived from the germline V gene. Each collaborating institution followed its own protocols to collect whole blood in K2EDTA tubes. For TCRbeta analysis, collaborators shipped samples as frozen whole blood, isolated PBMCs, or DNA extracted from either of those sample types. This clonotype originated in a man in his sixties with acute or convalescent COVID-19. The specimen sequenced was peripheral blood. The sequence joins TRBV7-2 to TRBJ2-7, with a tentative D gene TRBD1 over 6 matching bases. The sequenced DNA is TGTGCCAGCAGCGTCAACAGGGCCTCCTACGAGCAGTACTTC. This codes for CASSVNRASYEQYF.